Each of the 18 T cell receptor beta chains below was sequenced from the same sample in a study of blood T cell repertoires in COVID-19. Some clones are missing from TCRdb's copy, which holds only in-frame ones; the method was immunoSEQ multiplex PCR. This sample has about 220,000 clones, with almost 85% found just once. Material for sequencing was peripheral blood. These receptors were taken from a woman aged 70-85 years with COVID-19, enrolled during active disease.

This clone was detected only a few times. This rearrangement joins TRBV9 to TRBJ1-2; D unresolved. Trimming stripped 4 bases from V and 4 bases from J, with 8 bases between. Germline V gene sequence: CDR1 SGDLS, CDR2 YYNGEE. The CDR3 totals 12 residues. The CDR3 region is CASSSGSYGYTF. The CDR3 DNA reads TGTGCCAGCAGCTCCGGGAGCTATGGCTACACCTTC.

The rearrangement uses TRBV11-2 and TRBJ1-6, with 7 bases aligning to TRBD1. J lost 7 bases, V lost 5 bases, and 17 bases had no gene match. CDR3 length equals 18 residues. The germline CDR1 and CDR2 sequences are SGHAT and FQNNGV. CDR3 loop: CASSHTVAGGVSNSPLHF. The CDR3 DNA sequence: TGTGCCAGCAGCCACACGGTGGCAGGGGGAGTCTCCAATTCACCCCTCCACTTT.

The chain is built from TRBV6-1 and TRBJ1-2; TRBD1 aligns across 8 bases. Trimming took 2 bases from V and 7 from J; bases not matched to a gene: 3. The CDR3 covers 13 residues. Per the germline V gene, CDR1 is MNHNS and CDR2 is SASEGT. The CDR3 sequence: CASSEQGARGYTF. As DNA, the CDR3 is TGTGCCAGCAGTGAACAGGGGGCGCGTGGCTACACCTTC.

V is TRBV14 and J is TRBJ2-7; tentatively, D is TRBD2 (5 bases). The germline V gene has CDR1 SGHDN and CDR2 FVKESK. The CDR3 runs 16 residues. V lost 2 bases and J lost 2, with 16 bases in between. The chain's CDR3 is CASSQPTRPGAYEQYF. The DNA of the CDR3 is TGTGCCAGCAGCCAACCCACTAGGCCTGGAGCCTACGAGCAGTACTTC.

This chain links TRBV5-1 with TRBJ2-2; the match to TRBD2 covers 7 bases. The V segment lost 3 bases and the J segment 1 base; nucleotides outside the gene matches: 3. Germline values: CDR1 SGHRS, CDR2 YFSETQ. The CDR3 covers 15 residues. The CDR3 sequence is CASSWSGENTGELFF. The CDR3, as DNA: TGCGCCAGCAGCTGGAGCGGGGAGAACACCGGGGAGCTGTTTTTT.

The V call is TRBV7-2, the J call TRBJ1-6; the D is unclear. Looked up from germline, CDR1 is SGHTA and CDR2 is FQGNSA. V lost 1 base, J lost 5 bases, and 9 bases lay in between. This CDR3 is built from 15 residues. CDR3 sequence: CASSLVTSNNSPLHF. The CDR3, as DNA: TGTGCCAGCAGCTTAGTCACATCAAATAATTCACCCCTCCACTTT.

The sample holds many counts of this clone. The rearrangement links TRBV5-4 to TRBJ2-7; TRBD2 matches at 15 bases. The length of the CDR3 is 17 residues. The V gene end was trimmed by 4 bases and the J gene end by 2 bases; junction bases not matched to a gene: 7. Germline V lookup: CDR1 SGHNT, CDR2 YYREEE (reference sequence). CDR3 sequence (DNA): TGTGCCAGCAGCATCGGGACTAGCGGGAGGAGGGCCTACGAGCAGTACTTC. This sequence encodes CASSIGTSGRRAYEQYF.

This chain joins TRBV19 and TRBJ1-1, with a possible D match to TRBD1 (5 bases). CDR3 length: 14 residues. Germline V gene sequence: CDR1 LNHDA, CDR2 SQIVND (reference sequence). V was trimmed by 0 bases and J by 5 bases, leaving 10 bases between them. CDR3 sequence: CASSIDGGETEAFF. The CDR3 DNA reads as TGTGCCAGTAGTATAGATGGAGGGGAGACTGAAGCTTTCTTT. The full variable domain, in which reference TRBV19 and TRBJ1-1 provide the parts outside the CDR3, is DGGITQSPKYLFRKEGQNVTLSCEQNLNHDAMYWYRQDPGQGLRLIYYSQIVNDFQKGDIAEGYSVSREKKESFPLTVTSAQKNPTAFYLCASSIDGGETEAFFGQGTRLTVV.

J is TRBJ2-7 and V is TRBV30, with D tentatively TRBD1 or TRBD2 (9 bases each). V was shortened by 1 base and J by 4 bases, with 26 bases between the two germline ends. CDR1 and CDR2 from the germline V gene are GTSNPN and SVGIG (reference sequence). There are 18 residues in the CDR3. Here the CDR3 reads CAWSGKPGQGAGGYEQYF. CDR3 DNA: TGTGCCTGGAGTGGCAAACCGGGACAGGGCGCGGGGGGGTACGAGCAGTACTTC.

The chain has TRBV6-6 and TRBJ1-5; D is unclear. Trimming took off 4 bases at V and 9 bases at J, with 16 bases between the two ends. The CDR3 sequence is 14 residues long. CDR1 MNHNY and CDR2 SVGAGI come from the germline V gene (reference sequence). CDR3 amino acids: CASSSSGMLGPQHF. The CDR3 DNA sequence: TGTGCCAGCAGTTCATCCGGGATGCTGGGGCCCCAGCATTTT.

This chain links TRBV24-1 with TRBJ1-2; D unresolved. V lost 4 bases to trimming and J lost 8 bases, with 13 bases between them. The CDR3 consists of 13 residues. Germline V lookup: CDR1 KGHDR, CDR2 SFDVKD. The CDR3 bases are TGTGCCACCAGTGACTCGGACTACCGCGGCTACACCTTC. The encoded protein is CATSDSDYRGYTF.

This chain joins TRBV20-1 and TRBJ1-1; 7 bases agree with TRBD1. CDR1 is DFQATT and CDR2 is SNEGSKA in the germline V gene (reference sequence). There are 11 residues in the CDR3. V was clipped by 5 bases and J by 5 bases; unmatched bases: 2. The CDR3 sequence is CSAPRGTEAFF. Written as DNA, the CDR3 is TGCAGTGCTCCCAGGGGGACTGAAGCTTTCTTT.

The rearrangement joins TRBV6-6 to TRBJ2-3, with 9 bases fitting TRBD2. The junction had 7 bases not matched to a gene; V was cut back by 1 base and J by 5 bases. The CDR3 extends over 16 amino acids. The germline gives CDR1 MNHNY, CDR2 SVGAGI (reference sequence). CDR3 DNA sequence: TGTGCCAGCAGTTACTTCAGCGGGAGGTATGGAGATACGCAGTATTTT. Amino acids: CASSYFSGRYGDTQYF.

With regard to this clone: In the same sample, other DNA sequences code for this CDR3. The rearrangement links TRBV7-2 to TRBJ1-5; no clear D gene. The CDR3 contains 13 residues. V was cut by 0 bases and J by 5 bases, with 5 bases left in between. Germline V gene sequence: CDR1 SGHTA, CDR2 FQGNSA. This CDR3 is CASSLAGDQPQHF. CDR3 nucleotide sequence: TGTGCCAGCAGCTTAGCCGGAGATCAGCCCCAGCATTTT.

CDR3 sequence: CAWSGLTYEQYF. CDR3 bases: TGTGCCTGGTCGGGACTAACCTACGAGCAGTACTTC. The J gene is TRBJ2-7, the V gene TRBV30; the match to TRBD2 covers 7 bases. Per the germline V gene, CDR1 is GTSNPN and CDR2 is SVGIG (reference sequence). V lost 5 bases, J lost 2 bases, and 3 bases stayed unmatched. The CDR3 is made up of 12 amino acids.

The V call is TRBV2, the J call TRBJ1-2, with a weak D call TRBD1 (6 bases). The CDR3 is 14 residues long. V lost 3 bases and J lost 4, with 12 bases in between. Germline CDR1 is SNHLY and CDR2 is FYNNEI. The CDR3 coding sequence is TGTGCCAGCAGTGAGCAGGGGAAGGGCTATGGCTACACCTTC. As protein: CASSEQGKGYGYTF.

The V call is TRBV29-1, the J call TRBJ1-1, with D possibly being TRBD1 (5 bases). CDR1 is SQVTM and CDR2 is ANQGSEA in the germline V gene. The germline V and J ends were trimmed by 8 bases and 4 bases, with 14 bases remaining between them. The CDR3 is 12 residues long. The CDR3 coding sequence is TGCAGCCAAACAGGTGACGGCACTGAAGCTTTCTTT. Translated: CSQTGDGTEAFF.

CDR3 coding DNA: TGTGCCAGCAGGTCGAAAGGACTAGCGGGCCTCAATGAGCAGTTCTTC. It is translated as CASRSKGLAGLNEQFF. V usage is TRBV7-2 and J usage is TRBJ2-1; 11 bases are shared with TRBD2. V lost 6 bases to trimming and J lost 6 bases; unmatched junction nucleotides: 10. Germline loops: CDR1 SGHTA, CDR2 FQGNSA. This CDR3 is 16 amino acids long.